These T cell receptor beta chains were read from a single sample in a study of control samples from healthy donors and cancer patients. Sequencing used immunoSEQ multiplex PCR; TCRdb keeps in-frame clones, though not all of them. The data show 130,000 or so clones, roughly 91% seen once. Sequences were obtained from PBMCs. Every receptor here comes from a man aged 50-59 years with head and neck cancer. Each CDR3 is given with its conserved first and last residue. D genes are given only for firm matches. Clone size appears in some rows only: once, few, many, or a class for an expanded clone.

NA,TRBD1,TRBV7-9,TRBJ2-7,CASSSRGTGTYEQYF,TGTGCCAGCAGCTCCAGAGGGACAGGGACCTACGAGCAGTACTTC
NA,NA,TRBV5-1,TRBJ2-7,CASSLDYDHEQYF,TGCGCCAGCAGCTTGGACTACGACCACGAGCAGTACTTC
NA,NA,TRBV2,TRBJ2-1,CASQGQFSYNEQFF,TGTGCCAGCCAGGGTCAATTCTCCTACAATGAGCAGTTCTTC
NA,NA,TRBV6-1,TRBJ1-5,CASSDRGLGNQPQHF,TGTGCCAGCAGTGACAGGGGACTAGGTAATCAGCCCCAGCATTTT
NA,NA,TRBV3-1/TRBV3-2,TRBJ2-3,CASWTALTDTQYF,TGTGCCAGCTGGACAGCCTTAACAGATACGCAGTATTTT
NA,NA,TRBV11-2,TRBJ1-1,CASSLGAGWGTEAFF,TGTGCCAGCAGCTTAGGGGCAGGATGGGGCACTGAAGCTTTCTTT
NA,TRBD1,TRBV24-1,TRBJ2-1,CATSDPGQGVNNEQFF,TGTGCCACCAGTGATCCGGGACAGGGGGTTAACAATGAGCAGTTCTTC
once,TRBD1,TRBV28,TRBJ2-7,CASSSSGTGTNEQYF,TGTGCCAGCAGTTCCTCCGGGACAGGGACCAACGAGCAGTACTTC
NA,TRBD1,TRBV30,TRBJ2-7,CAWSVTGPYEQYF,TGTGCCTGGAGCGTGACAGGGCCCTACGAGCAGTACTTC
NA,NA,TRBV5-1,TRBJ1-5,CASSVRANQPQHF,TGCGCCAGCAGCGTCCGGGCCAATCAGCCCCAGCATTTT
NA,NA,TRBV5-8,TRBJ1-4,CASSLSGKLFF,TGTGCCAGCAGCTTGTCGGGAAAACTGTTTTTT
NA,NA,TRBV19,TRBJ1-5,CASSILGAYQPQHF,TGTGCCAGTAGTATCCTAGGGGCTTACCAGCCCCAGCATTTT
NA,NA,TRBV18,TRBJ1-2,CASSPPSRQHYTF,TGTGCCAGCTCACCACCAAGCCGACAACACTACACCTTC
NA,NA,TRBV5-4,TRBJ2-2,CASHQQGSGELFF,TGTGCCTCTCACCAACAGGGCAGCGGGGAGCTGTTTTTT
NA,NA,TRBV18,TRBJ1-1,CASSPQGAGTEAFF,TGTGCCAGCTCACCACAAGGGGCAGGTACTGAAGCTTTCTTT
NA,NA,TRBV29-1,TRBJ1-2,CSVEGGDGYTF,TGCAGCGTTGAAGGAGGGGACGGCTACACCTTC
NA,NA,TRBV11-2,TRBJ2-2,CASSLGGLSLTGELFF,TGTGCCAGCAGCTTAGGGGGACTCTCCCTCACCGGGGAGCTGTTTTTT
NA,NA,TRBV29-1,TRBJ1-2,CSVGPEGQGGYTF,TGCAGCGTTGGACCCGAGGGGCAGGGTGGCTACACCTTC
NA,NA,TRBV6-5,TRBJ2-7,CASSYLLTGEGEQYF,TGTGCCAGCAGTTACCTTTTGACAGGGGAGGGCGAGCAGTACTTC
NA,NA,TRBV29-1,TRBJ1-2,CSAFGQNYGYTF,TGCAGCGCCTTCGGGCAGAACTATGGCTACACCTTC
NA,NA,TRBV11-1,TRBJ2-2,CASSSQATGELFF,TGTGCCAGCAGCTCCCAGGCAACCGGGGAGCTGTTTTTT
NA,NA,TRBV9,TRBJ2-1,CASSVKGVPYNEQFF,TGTGCCAGCAGCGTCAAGGGGGTACCCTACAATGAGCAGTTCTTC
NA,NA,TRBV7-6,TRBJ2-3,CASSLGLFRGSKDDTQYF,TGTGCCAGCAGCTTAGGTCTGTTCAGGGGCTCCAAAGACGATACGCAGTATTTT
NA,NA,TRBV5-8,TRBJ1-1,CASSFDVNTEAFF,TGTGCCAGCAGCTTCGATGTGAACACTGAAGCTTTCTTT
NA,NA,TRBV25-1,TRBJ2-3,CASSLGSFTSTDTQYF,TGTGCCAGCAGTCTGGGGTCCTTCACTAGCACAGATACGCAGTATTTT
NA,NA,TRBV6-4,TRBJ2-1,CASSEGPSFEQFF,TGTGCCAGCAGTGAGGGCCCCTCCTTCGAGCAGTTCTTC
NA,TRBD1,TRBV2,TRBJ1-1,CASSTDRGGTEAFF,TGTGCCAGCAGTACGGACAGGGGGGGCACTGAAGCTTTCTTT
NA,NA,TRBV27,TRBJ2-2,CASSPQGNTGELFF,TGTGCCAGCAGTCCACAGGGAAACACCGGGGAGCTGTTTTTT
NA,NA,TRBV13,TRBJ2-7,CASSPPTGSHEQYF,TGTGCCAGCAGCCCTCCGACGGGAAGCCACGAGCAGTACTTC
NA,NA,TRBV29-1,TRBJ2-3,CSVEGWSKARTDTQYF,TGCAGCGTTGAAGGATGGTCGAAAGCTAGAACAGATACGCAGTATTTT
NA,TRBD1,TRBV10-2,TRBJ1-2,CASSTGTGHYGYTF,TGCGCCAGCAGCACCGGGACAGGGCACTATGGCTACACCTTC
NA,NA,TRBV9,TRBJ1-2,CASSVGSNWGRAKLGYTF,TGTGCCAGCAGCGTAGGATCTAATTGGGGGCGAGCGAAATTGGGCTACACCTTC
NA,TRBD2,TRBV5-1,TRBJ2-5,CASSPGTSGGAGETQYF,TGCGCCAGCAGCCCGGGGACTAGCGGGGGGGCTGGAGAGACCCAGTACTTC
NA,NA,TRBV11-2,TRBJ2-7,CASSFARTYEQYF,TGTGCCAGCAGCTTCGCTAGGACCTACGAGCAGTACTTC
NA,NA,TRBV6-5,TRBJ1-4,CASSRTQLNEKLFF,TGTGCCAGCAGTCGGACTCAACTTAATGAAAAACTGTTTTTT
NA,NA,TRBV6-4,TRBJ1-2,CASREASGYGYTF,TGTGCCAGCAGGGAGGCAAGCGGCTATGGCTACACCTTC
NA,TRBD2,TRBV27,TRBJ2-7,CASSFTAGGPGYEQYF,TGTGCCAGCAGTTTTACAGCGGGAGGGCCTGGGTACGAGCAGTACTTC
NA,NA,TRBV18,TRBJ2-7,CASSPREVSYEQYF,TGTGCCAGCTCACCGCGGGAAGTCTCCTACGAGCAGTACTTC
NA,NA,TRBV19,TRBJ2-1,CASSEQGFFSYNEQFF,TGTGCCAGTAGTGAACAGGGTTTCTTCTCCTACAATGAGCAGTTCTTC
NA,NA,TRBV5-6,TRBJ2-6,CASSLGGTGANVLTF,TGTGCCAGCAGCTTGGGGGGTACCGGGGCCAACGTCCTGACTTTC